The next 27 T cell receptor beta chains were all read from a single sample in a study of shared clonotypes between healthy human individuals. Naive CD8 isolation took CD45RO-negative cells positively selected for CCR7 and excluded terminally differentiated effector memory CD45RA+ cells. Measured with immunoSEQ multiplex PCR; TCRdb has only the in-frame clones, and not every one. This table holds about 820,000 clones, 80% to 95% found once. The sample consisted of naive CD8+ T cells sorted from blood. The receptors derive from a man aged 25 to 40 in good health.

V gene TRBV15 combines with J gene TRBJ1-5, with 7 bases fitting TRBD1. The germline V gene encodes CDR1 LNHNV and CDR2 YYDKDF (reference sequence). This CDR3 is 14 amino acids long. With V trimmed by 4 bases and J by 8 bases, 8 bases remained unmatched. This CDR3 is CATSTNRGAKPQHF. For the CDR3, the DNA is TGTGCCACCAGCACAAACAGGGGCGCGAAGCCCCAGCATTTT.

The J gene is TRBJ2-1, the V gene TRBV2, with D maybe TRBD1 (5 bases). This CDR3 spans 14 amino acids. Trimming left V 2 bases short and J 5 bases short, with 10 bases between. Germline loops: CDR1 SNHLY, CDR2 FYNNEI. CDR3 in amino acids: CASSEMGQDNEQFF. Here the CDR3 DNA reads TGTGCCAGCAGTGAAATGGGGCAGGACAATGAGCAGTTCTTC.

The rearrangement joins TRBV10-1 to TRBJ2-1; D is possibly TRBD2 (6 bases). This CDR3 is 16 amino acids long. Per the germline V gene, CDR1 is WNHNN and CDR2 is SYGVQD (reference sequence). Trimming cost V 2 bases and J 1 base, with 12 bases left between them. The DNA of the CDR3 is TGCGCCAGCAGTGAGCGGCTAGCGTTGTCCTACAATGAGCAGTTCTTC. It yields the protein CASSERLALSYNEQFF.

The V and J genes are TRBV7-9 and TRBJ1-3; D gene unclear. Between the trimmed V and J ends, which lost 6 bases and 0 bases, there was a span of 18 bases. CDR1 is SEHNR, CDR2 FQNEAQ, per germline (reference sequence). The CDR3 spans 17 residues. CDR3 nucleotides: TGTGCCAGCAGTCATCTAGGCGGAAAATTCTCTGGAAACACCATATATTTT. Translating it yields CASSHLGGKFSGNTIYF.

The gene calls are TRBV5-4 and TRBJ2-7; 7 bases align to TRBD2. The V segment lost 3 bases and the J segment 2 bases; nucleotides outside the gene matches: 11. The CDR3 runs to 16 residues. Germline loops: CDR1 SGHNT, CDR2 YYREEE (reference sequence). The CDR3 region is CASSSRDYPKPYEQYF. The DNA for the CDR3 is TGTGCCAGCAGCTCACGGGACTATCCAAAACCCTACGAGCAGTACTTC.

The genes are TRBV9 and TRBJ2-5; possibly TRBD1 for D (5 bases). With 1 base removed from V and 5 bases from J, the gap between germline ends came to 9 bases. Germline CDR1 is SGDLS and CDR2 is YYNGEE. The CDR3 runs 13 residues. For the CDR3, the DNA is TGTGCCAGCAGCGTACGACAGTTCGAGACCCAGTACTTC. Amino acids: CASSVRQFETQYF.

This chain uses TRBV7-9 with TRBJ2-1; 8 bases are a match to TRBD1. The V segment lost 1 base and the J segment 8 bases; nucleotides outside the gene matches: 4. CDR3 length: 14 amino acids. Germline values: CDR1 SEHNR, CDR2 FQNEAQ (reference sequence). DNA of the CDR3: TGTGCCAGCAGCTTAGTTTCGACAGGGGATGAGCAGTTCTTC. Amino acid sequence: CASSLVSTGDEQFF.

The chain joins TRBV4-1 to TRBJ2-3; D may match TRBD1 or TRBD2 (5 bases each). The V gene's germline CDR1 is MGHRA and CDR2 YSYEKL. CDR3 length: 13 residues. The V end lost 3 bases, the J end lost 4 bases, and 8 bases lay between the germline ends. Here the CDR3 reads CASSHRDPDTQYF. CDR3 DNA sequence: TGCGCCAGCAGCCACCGGGACCCAGATACGCAGTATTTT.

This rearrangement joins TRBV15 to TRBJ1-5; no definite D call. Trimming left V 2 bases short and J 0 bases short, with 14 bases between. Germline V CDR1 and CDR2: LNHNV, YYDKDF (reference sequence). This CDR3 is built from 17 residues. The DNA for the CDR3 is TGTGCCACCAGCAGATCCCGGGAACCCTATAGCAATCAGCCCCAGCATTTT. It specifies CATSRSREPYSNQPQHF.

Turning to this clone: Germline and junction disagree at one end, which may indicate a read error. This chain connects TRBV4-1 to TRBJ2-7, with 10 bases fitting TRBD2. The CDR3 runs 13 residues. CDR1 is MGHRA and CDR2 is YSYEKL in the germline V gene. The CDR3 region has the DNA TGCGCCAGCAGCCAAGCTCTAGCGGGAGTCCCCCACTTC. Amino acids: CASSQALAGVPHF.

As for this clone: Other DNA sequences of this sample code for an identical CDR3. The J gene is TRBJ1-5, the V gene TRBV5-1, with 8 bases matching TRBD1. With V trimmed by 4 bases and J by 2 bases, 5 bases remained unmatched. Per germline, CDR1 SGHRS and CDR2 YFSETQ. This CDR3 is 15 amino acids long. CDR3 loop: CASSPGQGGNQPQHF. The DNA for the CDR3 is TGCGCCAGCAGCCCAGGACAGGGCGGCAATCAGCCCCAGCATTTT. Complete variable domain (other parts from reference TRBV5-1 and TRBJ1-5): KAGVTQTPRYLIKTRGQQVTLSCSPISGHRSVSWYQQTPGQGLQFLFEYFSETQRNKGNFPGRFSGRQFSNSRSEMNVSTLELGDSALYLCASSPGQGGNQPQHFGDGTRLSIL.

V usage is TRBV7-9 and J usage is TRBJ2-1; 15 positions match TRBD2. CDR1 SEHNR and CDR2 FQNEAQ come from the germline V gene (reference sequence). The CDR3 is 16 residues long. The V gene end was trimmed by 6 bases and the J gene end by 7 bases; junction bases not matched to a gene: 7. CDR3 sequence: CASRRTSGRGRNEQFF. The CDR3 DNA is TGTGCCAGCAGGCGGACTAGCGGGAGGGGAAGGAATGAGCAGTTCTTC.

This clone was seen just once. The CDR3 DNA follows: TGTGCCAGCAGTGAAATGGGGCTTGGGGCCTACGAGCAGTACTTC. Residues: CASSEMGLGAYEQYF. This chain uses TRBV6-1 with TRBJ2-7; possible D gene TRBD1, 5 bases. CDR1 and CDR2 (germline): MNHNS, SASEGT. The ends were cut back, 2 bases at V and 2 bases at J, with 13 bases in the middle. The CDR3 length is 15 residues.

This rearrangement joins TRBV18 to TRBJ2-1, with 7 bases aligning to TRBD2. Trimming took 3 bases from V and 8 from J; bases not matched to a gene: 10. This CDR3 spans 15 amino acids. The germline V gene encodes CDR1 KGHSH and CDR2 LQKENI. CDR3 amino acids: CASSPERTSVDEQFF. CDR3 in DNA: TGTGCCAGCTCACCCGAACGAACTAGCGTCGATGAGCAGTTCTTC.

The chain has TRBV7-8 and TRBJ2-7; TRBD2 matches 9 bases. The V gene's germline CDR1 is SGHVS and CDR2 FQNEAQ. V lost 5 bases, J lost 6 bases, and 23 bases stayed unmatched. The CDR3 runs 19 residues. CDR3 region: CASSREVGMTKGLASEQYF. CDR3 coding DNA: TGTGCCAGCAGCAGGGAGGTAGGGATGACTAAGGGACTAGCAAGCGAGCAGTACTTC.

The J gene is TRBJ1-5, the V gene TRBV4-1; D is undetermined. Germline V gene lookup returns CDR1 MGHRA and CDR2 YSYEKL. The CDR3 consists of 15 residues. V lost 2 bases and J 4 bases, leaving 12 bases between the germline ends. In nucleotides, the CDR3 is TGCGCCAGCAGCCAATATCAGGCAGGAAATCAGCCCCAGCATTTT. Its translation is CASSQYQAGNQPQHF.

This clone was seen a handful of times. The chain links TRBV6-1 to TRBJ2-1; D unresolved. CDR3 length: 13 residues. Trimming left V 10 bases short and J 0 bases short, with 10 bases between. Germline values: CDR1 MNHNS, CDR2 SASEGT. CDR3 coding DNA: TGTGCCATCCTTCTTAGCTCCTACAATGAGCAGTTCTTC. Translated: CAILLSSYNEQFF.

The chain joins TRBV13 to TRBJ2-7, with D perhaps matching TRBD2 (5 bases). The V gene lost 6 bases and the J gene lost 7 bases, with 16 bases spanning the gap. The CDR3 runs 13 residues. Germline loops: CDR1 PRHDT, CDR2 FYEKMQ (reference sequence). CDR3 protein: CASRQGSYGEQYF. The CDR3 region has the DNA TGTGCCAGCAGGCAAGGGAGTTATGGGGAGCAGTACTTC. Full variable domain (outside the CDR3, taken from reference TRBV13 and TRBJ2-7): AAGVIQSPRHLIKEKRETATLKCYPIPRHDTVYWYQQGPGQDPQFLISFYEKMQSDKGSIPDRFSAQQFSDYHSELNMSSLELGDSALYFCASRQGSYGEQYFGPGTRLTVT.

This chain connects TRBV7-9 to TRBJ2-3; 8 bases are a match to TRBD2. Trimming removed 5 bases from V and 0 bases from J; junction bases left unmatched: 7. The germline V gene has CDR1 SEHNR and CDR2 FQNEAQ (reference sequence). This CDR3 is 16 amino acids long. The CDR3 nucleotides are TGTGCCAGCAGCGAGCCAACTAGCGGTAGCACAGATACGCAGTATTTT. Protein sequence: CASSEPTSGSTDTQYF.

The CDR3 region has the DNA TGTGCCAGCAGCGTAGATGGACTAGCTCCGGACGAGCAGTACTTC. It codes for CASSVDGLAPDEQYF. The chain uses TRBV9 and TRBJ2-7; 8 positions agree with TRBD2. V lost 0 bases and J lost 5; bases outside the gene matches: 7. Per the germline V gene, CDR1 is SGDLS and CDR2 is YYNGEE. This CDR3 spans 15 amino acids.

The CDR3 DNA sequence: TGTGCCAGCAGCGTTAGCGACAGTACCTACGAGCAGTACTTC. Protein product: CASSVSDSTYEQYF. The genes are TRBV9 and TRBJ2-7; perhaps D is TRBD1 or TRBD2 (5 bases each). Germline loops: CDR1 SGDLS, CDR2 YYNGEE. V lost 2 bases and J 2 bases, leaving 11 bases between the germline ends. This CDR3 is 14 amino acids long. Combining the CDR3 with reference TRBV9 and TRBJ2-7 gives the whole variable domain DSGVTQTPKHLITATGQRVTLRCSPRSGDLSVYWYQQSLDQGLQFLIQYYNGEERAKGNILERFSAQQFPDLHSELNLSSLELGDSALYFCASSVSDSTYEQYFGPGTRLTVT.

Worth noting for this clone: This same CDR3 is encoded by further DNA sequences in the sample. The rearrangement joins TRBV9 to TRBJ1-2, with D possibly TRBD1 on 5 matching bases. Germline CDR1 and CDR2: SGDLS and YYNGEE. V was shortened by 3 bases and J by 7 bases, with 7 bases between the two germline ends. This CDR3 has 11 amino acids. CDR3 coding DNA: TGTGCCAGCAGCGCAGGGCCTGGCTACACCTTC. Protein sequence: CASSAGPGYTF.

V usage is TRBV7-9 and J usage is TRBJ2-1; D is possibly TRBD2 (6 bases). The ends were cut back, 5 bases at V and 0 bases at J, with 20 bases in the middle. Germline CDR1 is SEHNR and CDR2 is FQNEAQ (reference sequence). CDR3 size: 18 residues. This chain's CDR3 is CASSTTFSSGNSYNEQFF. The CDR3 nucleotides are TGTGCCAGCAGCACCACTTTCAGTAGCGGCAACTCCTACAATGAGCAGTTCTTC.

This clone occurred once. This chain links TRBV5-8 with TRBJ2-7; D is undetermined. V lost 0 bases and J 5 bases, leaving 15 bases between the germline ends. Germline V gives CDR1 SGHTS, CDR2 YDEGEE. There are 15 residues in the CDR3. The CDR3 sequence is CASSLGVHRRDEQYF. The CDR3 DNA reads TGTGCCAGCAGCTTGGGGGTTCACCGACGGGACGAGCAGTACTTC.

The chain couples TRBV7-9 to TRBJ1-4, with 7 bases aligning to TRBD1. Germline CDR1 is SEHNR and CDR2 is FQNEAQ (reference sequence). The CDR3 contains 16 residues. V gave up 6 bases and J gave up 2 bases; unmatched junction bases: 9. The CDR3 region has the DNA TGTGCCAGCAGGAAAATAGACAGGGCTACTAATGAAAAACTGTTTTTT. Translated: CASRKIDRATNEKLFF.

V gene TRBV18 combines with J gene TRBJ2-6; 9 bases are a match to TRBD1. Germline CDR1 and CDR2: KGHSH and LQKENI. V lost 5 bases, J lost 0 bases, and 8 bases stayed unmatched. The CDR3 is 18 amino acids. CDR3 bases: TGTGCCAGCTCAACGTACAGGGGGCTGGTCTCTGGGGCCAACGTCCTGACTTTC. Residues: CASSTYRGLVSGANVLTF.

CDR3 in DNA: TGCGCCAGCAGTGAGTGGGGGTCCTACAATGAGCAGTTCTTC. This sequence encodes CASSEWGSYNEQFF. This rearrangement joins TRBV10-2 to TRBJ2-1; tentatively, D is TRBD1 or TRBD2 (5 bases each). Trimming removed 1 base at V and 1 base at J, with 5 bases between. The germline V gene has CDR1 WSHSY and CDR2 SAAADI. The CDR3 contains 14 residues.